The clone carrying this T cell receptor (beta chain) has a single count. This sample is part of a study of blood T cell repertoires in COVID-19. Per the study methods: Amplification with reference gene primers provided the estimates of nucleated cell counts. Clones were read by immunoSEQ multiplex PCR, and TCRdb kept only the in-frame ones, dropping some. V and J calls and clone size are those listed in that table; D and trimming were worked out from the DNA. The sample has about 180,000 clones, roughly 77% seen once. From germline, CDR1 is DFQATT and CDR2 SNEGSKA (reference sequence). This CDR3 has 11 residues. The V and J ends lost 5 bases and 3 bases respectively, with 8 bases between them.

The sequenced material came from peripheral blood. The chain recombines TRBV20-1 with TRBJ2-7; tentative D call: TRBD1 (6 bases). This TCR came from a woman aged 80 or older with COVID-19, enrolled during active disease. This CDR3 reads CSAGDNYEQYF. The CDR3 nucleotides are TGCAGTGCTGGGGACAACTACGAGCAGTACTTC.